Listed below are T cell receptor beta chains from one sample, sequenced in a study of cytomegalovirus exposure and HLA in healthy donors. Assay: immunoSEQ multiplex PCR; the TCRdb copy retains only in-frame clones and omits some. The table records some 120,000 clones, roughly 95% of them present only once. Sequencing was done on a sample of PBMCs. The receptors were sampled from a young man in good health and CMV-seronegative. CDR3s include the opening cysteine and the closing phenylalanine or tryptophan. The D gene is left open where the match is weak. Where a row states a size, it is once, few, many or the class of an expanded clone; other rows omit it.

>TRBJ2-7|TRBD1|.|TRBV7-9
CASSPRDSSYEQYF
TGTGCCAGCAGTCCTCGGGACAGCTCCTACGAGCAGTACTTC
>TRBJ2-5|TRBD1|.|TRBV27
CASSLSGTGGETQYF
TGTGCCAGCAGTTTATCAGGGACAGGGGGCGAGACCCAGTACTTC
>TRBJ2-7|TRBD2|once|TRBV9
CASSVGAAGLAETEQYF
TGTGCCAGCAGCGTAGGGGCCGCCGGGCTAGCGGAGACCGAGCAGTACTTC
>TRBJ2-7|.|once|TRBV5-6
CASSLVASYEQYF
TGTGCCAGCAGCTTGGTGGCCAGCTACGAGCAGTACTTC
>TRBJ2-2|TRBD1|once|TRBV7-9
CASSLTGTGHTGELFF
TGTGCCAGCAGCTTAACAGGGACAGGGCACACCGGGGAGCTGTTTTTT
>TRBJ2-5|TRBD2|.|TRBV5-1
CASSLREGLETQYF
TGCGCCAGCAGCTTGCGGGAGGGCCTGGAGACCCAGTACTTC
>TRBJ2-2|.|.|TRBV9
CASSLGYSGSLEELFF
TGTGCCAGCAGCCTAGGCTACAGTGGGTCGTTAGAGGAGCTGTTTTTT
>TRBJ1-1|.|.|TRBV30
CAWSPFAGVPTEAFF
TGTGCCTGGAGTCCATTCGCGGGGGTCCCCACTGAAGCTTTCTTT
>TRBJ2-7|TRBD1|.|TRBV7-9
CASSSGTGWWEQYF
TGTGCCAGCAGTTCCGGGACAGGGTGGTGGGAGCAGTACTTC
>TRBJ1-1|TRBD1|.|TRBV18
CASSPIRGTGATEAFF
TGTGCCAGCTCACCGATTAGAGGGACAGGGGCCACTGAAGCTTTCTTT
>TRBJ2-7|TRBD2|.|TRBV9
CASSVQAGTIYEQYF
TGTGCCAGCAGCGTACAAGCGGGAACTATCTACGAGCAGTACTTC
>TRBJ2-7|.|.|TRBV4-2
CASSPKVRDSYEQYF
TGTGCCAGCAGCCCGAAGGTGCGGGACTCCTACGAGCAGTACTTC
>TRBJ2-4|.|once|TRBV12-2
CASRSYPRGAKNIQYF
TGTGCAAGTCGCTCATATCCCAGGGGGGCGAAGAACATTCAGTACTTC
>TRBJ1-2|.|.|TRBV30
CAWSVPQGLYGYTF
TGTGCCTGGAGTGTCCCACAGGGTCTCTATGGCTACACCTTC
>TRBJ2-3|.|.|TRBV7-9
CASSPSQGRGTDTQYF
TGTGCCAGCAGCCCCTCCCAGGGCCGGGGGACAGATACGCAGTATTTT
>TRBJ2-2|TRBD2|.|TRBV9
CASSRGGTSPSAGELFF
TGTGCCAGCAGCCGGGGCGGGACTAGCCCGTCAGCCGGGGAGCTGTTTTTT
>TRBJ2-4|.|once|TRBV28
CASSLSIGAAKNIQYF
TGTGCCAGCAGTCTATCGATTGGGGCAGCCAAAAACATTCAGTACTTC